These 24 T cell receptor beta chains share one sample of origin, sequenced in a study of radiotherapy plus CTLA-4 blockade in lung cancer. Assay used: immunoSEQ multiplex PCR; TCRdb lists only in-frame clones, some missing. The table records around 130,000 clones, 80% to 90% of them present only once. The sequencing used peripheral blood, collected from a patient treated with radiotherapy plus ipilimumab. The receptor source for this set is a human donor with non-small cell lung cancer that progressed on radiotherapy plus ipilimumab.

This chain connects TRBV5-1 to TRBJ2-7; maybe TRBD2 (6 bases). Germline CDR1 SGHRS, CDR2 YFSETQ. This CDR3 is built from 16 residues. Deletions cut 5 bases from V and 6 bases from J, with 24 bases between. CDR3 bases: TGCGCCAGCAGTCCGAATCCGGGACTCTCCCTCCCCGAGCAGTACTTC. Translated, it gives CASSPNPGLSLPEQYF.

The chain recombines TRBV6-1 with TRBJ2-1; D call uncertain. Germline V gene sequence: CDR1 MNHNS, CDR2 SASEGT. Between the trimmed V and J ends, which lost 0 bases and 4 bases, there was a span of 7 bases. The CDR3 is 14 residues long. CDR3 sequence reads: CASSEALPYNEQFF. CDR3 nucleotide sequence: TGTGCCAGCAGTGAAGCCCTCCCATACAATGAGCAGTTCTTC.

The genes are TRBV18 and TRBJ1-1; 8 bases line up with TRBD1. The trim removed 3 bases at V and 1 base at J, leaving 1 base unmatched. CDR1 and CDR2 (germline): KGHSH, LQKENI. This CDR3 comprises 14 residues. In nucleotides, the CDR3 is TGTGCCAGCTCACCTGGACAGGGGAACACTGAAGCTTTCTTT. Encoded protein: CASSPGQGNTEAFF.

This clone has only a few counts. The rearrangement joins TRBV5-6 to TRBJ1-1, with D uncertain. V dropped 1 base and J dropped 0 bases, with 10 bases sitting between them. The germline gives CDR1 SGHDT, CDR2 YYEEEE. CDR3 length: 15 residues. The CDR3 nucleotides are TGTGCCAGCAGCTTGCCTCAAGGGTTGAACACTGAAGCTTTCTTT. Translated: CASSLPQGLNTEAFF.

The chain has TRBV7-2 and TRBJ2-1; D tentatively reads TRBD1 or TRBD2 (6 bases each). V was clipped by 4 bases and J by 5 bases, with 9 bases between them. This CDR3 is 13 amino acids long. Per the germline V gene, CDR1 is SGHTA and CDR2 is FQGNSA. The CDR3 sequence: CASSSRGDNEQFF. The CDR3 DNA follows: TGTGCCAGCAGCTCTAGGGGGGACAATGAGCAGTTCTTC.

This rearrangement joins TRBV5-1 to TRBJ1-1; D is undetermined. CDR3 size: 11 residues. Between the trimmed V and J ends, which lost 2 bases and 3 bases, there was a span of 2 bases. The germline gives CDR1 SGHRS, CDR2 YFSETQ. CDR3 sequence reads: CASSLDTEAFF. The CDR3 DNA reads as TGCGCCAGCAGCTTAGACACTGAAGCTTTCTTT.

This clone is labeled medium-sized. V gene TRBV7-2 combines with J gene TRBJ1-2; tentatively, D is TRBD1 (5 bases). CDR1 and CDR2 (germline): SGHTA, FQGNSA. Trimming stripped 5 bases from V and 3 bases from J, with 10 bases between. The CDR3 covers 13 residues. CDR3 sequence (DNA): TGTGCCAGCAGCGTCGGGACTCACTATGGCTACACCTTC. This sequence encodes CASSVGTHYGYTF.

This sequence joins TRBV7-8 and TRBJ2-5; D is undetermined. The V gene lost 1 base and the J gene lost 6 bases, with 12 bases spanning the gap. CDR1 is SGHVS, CDR2 FQNEAQ, per germline. The CDR3 contains 14 residues. This chain's CDR3 is CASSLDPLTKTQYF. The CDR3, as DNA: TGTGCCAGCAGCTTAGACCCCCTGACGAAGACCCAGTACTTC.

This sequence joins TRBV7-9 and TRBJ2-5; no definite D call. CDR1 SEHNR and CDR2 FQNEAQ come from the germline V gene (reference sequence). The CDR3 runs 17 residues. Trimming pared 2 bases from V and 1 base from J, leaving 17 bases between. DNA for the CDR3: TGTGCCAGCAGCTTATGGTCGTGGGCGGCTACCCAAGAGACCCAGTACTTC. This sequence encodes CASSLWSWAATQETQYF.

The J gene is TRBJ2-7, the V gene TRBV5-1, with D perhaps being TRBD1 or TRBD2 (5 bases each). Trimming pared 2 bases from V and 4 bases from J, leaving 19 bases between. This CDR3 has 16 residues. CDR1 is SGHRS and CDR2 is YFSETQ in the germline V gene. The CDR3 is CASSFDSESGSYEQYF. CDR3 nucleotides: TGCGCCAGCAGCTTTGACAGCGAAAGCGGATCTTACGAGCAGTACTTC.

This chain joins TRBV6-5 and TRBJ1-1; D unresolved. V lost 7 bases, J lost 0 bases, and 6 bases lay in between. Germline CDR1 and CDR2: MNHEY and SVGAGI. This CDR3 comprises 12 residues. In DNA form, the CDR3 reads TGTGCCAGCAACGGTATGAACACTGAAGCTTTCTTT. Translating it yields CASNGMNTEAFF.

V gene TRBV7-3 combines with J gene TRBJ2-1; D is perhaps TRBD1 or TRBD2 (6 bases each). This CDR3 has 12 residues. The V end was cut by 8 bases, the J end by 9 bases, with 14 bases between. From germline, CDR1 is SGHTA and CDR2 FQGTGA. The CDR3: CASGTQGSEQFF. DNA for the CDR3: TGTGCCAGCGGGACTCAGGGGAGTGAGCAGTTCTTC.

The chain combines TRBV18 with TRBJ2-5; D is undetermined. The V gene's germline CDR1 is KGHSH and CDR2 LQKENI. CDR3 length: 14 residues. Trimming left V 2 bases short and J 14 bases short, with 21 bases between. The CDR3 DNA is TGTGCCAGCTCACCAATGACAACACCCGCACCACTTTACTTC. This gives the protein CASSPMTTPAPLYF.

In DNA form, the CDR3 reads TGTGCCAGCAGCTGGGGGCCGGGAGATGAAAAACTGTTTTTT. As protein: CASSWGPGDEKLFF. The V call is TRBV7-6, the J call TRBJ1-4; possible D gene TRBD1, 6 bases. The length of the CDR3 is 14 residues. V lost 4 bases and J lost 6, with 12 bases in between. Per germline, CDR1 SGHVS and CDR2 FNYEAQ. Supplemented by reference TRBV7-6 and TRBJ1-4, the full variable domain reads GAGVSQSPRYKVTKRGQDVALRCDPISGHVSLYWYRQALGQGPEFLTYFNYEAQQDKSGLPNDRFSAERPEGSISTLTIQRTEQRDSAMYRCASSWGPGDEKLFFGSGTQLSVL.

This chain links TRBV7-2 with TRBJ1-2, with a tentative D call TRBD1 (5 bases). Germline V gene data show CDR1 as SGHTA and CDR2 as FQGNSA. The ends were cut back, 5 bases at V and 4 bases at J, with 17 bases in the middle. The CDR3 runs 15 residues. Here the CDR3 reads CASSPQGPTPYGYTF. CDR3 DNA: TGTGCCAGCAGCCCTCAGGGCCCCACACCCTATGGCTACACCTTC.

J is TRBJ2-2 and V is TRBV2; possibly TRBD1 for D (6 bases). Germline V lookup: CDR1 SNHLY, CDR2 FYNNEI. V was clipped by 3 bases and J by 0 bases, with 8 bases between them. The CDR3 has 15 residues. The CDR3 sequence: CASSDRGTNTGELFF. In DNA form, the CDR3 reads TGTGCCAGCAGTGACAGGGGTACGAACACCGGGGAGCTGTTTTTT. Variable domain in full (rest from reference TRBV2 and TRBJ2-2): EPEVTQTPSHQVTQMGQEVILRCVPISNHLYFYWYRQILGQKVEFLVSFYNNEISEKSEIFDDQFSVERPDGSNFTLKIRSTKLEDSAMYFCASSDRGTNTGELFFGEGSRLTVL.

The chain is built from TRBV5-1 and TRBJ2-7, with TRBD1 matching 8 bases. Germline V gene data show CDR1 as SGHRS and CDR2 as YFSETQ. V trimming: 5 bases; J trimming: 2 bases; junction bases outside the gene matches: 9. This CDR3 comprises 15 residues. CDR3 nucleotide sequence: TGCGCCAGCAGAATAGGACAGGGCCTGGCCTACGAGCAGTACTTC. It is translated as CASRIGQGLAYEQYF.

The chain carries TRBV27 and TRBJ2-2; perhaps TRBD1 as D (5 bases). The V gene lost 2 bases and the J gene lost 6 bases, with 7 bases spanning the gap. Germline lookup yields CDR1 MNHEY and CDR2 SMNVEV (reference sequence). This CDR3 spans 13 amino acids. The CDR3 coding sequence is TGTGCCAGCAGTTTACAGGGCTCCGGGGAGCTGTTTTTT. Translating it yields CASSLQGSGELFF.

The chain combines TRBV18 with TRBJ1-1; a weak D match, TRBD1 (5 bases). The CDR3 consists of 18 residues. CDR1 KGHSH and CDR2 LQKENI come from the germline V gene. Trimming stripped 6 bases from V and 1 base from J, with 24 bases between. This CDR3 reads CASSLPGHFLSRNTEAFF. CDR3 nucleotide sequence: TGTGCCAGCTCCCTCCCCGGACACTTTCTTAGTCGGAACACTGAAGCTTTCTTT.

The CDR3 bases are TGCAGCGTTGTCGGCGGAAGCTCCTACGAGCAGTACTTC. Translated, it gives CSVVGGSSYEQYF. The chain recombines TRBV29-1 with TRBJ2-7, with D unresolved. This CDR3 has 13 residues. The germline CDR1 and CDR2 sequences are SQVTM and ANQGSEA. V was pared by 4 bases and J by 0 bases, with 10 bases between.

The rearrangement joins TRBV11-2 to TRBJ1-4; D call uncertain. Trimming pared 5 bases from V and 6 bases from J, leaving 16 bases between. In germline, CDR1 is SGHAT, CDR2 FQNNGV. CDR3 size: 15 residues. The CDR3: CASSPLISWDEKLFF. The CDR3 nucleotides read TGTGCCAGCAGCCCCCTCATAAGTTGGGATGAAAAACTGTTTTTT.

Here the CDR3 reads CATHCETNPQSYEQYF. The CDR3 DNA follows: TGTGCCACCCACTGCGAGACTAATCCCCAATCCTACGAGCAGTACTTC. The chain employs TRBV21-1 and TRBJ2-7; the listed D gene, TRBD2, was not tested against the DNA. TRBV21-1 is a pseudogene locus. The CDR3 is 16 residues long.

V and J are TRBV6-1 and TRBJ1-2, with no clear D. CDR3 length: 11 residues. Trimming took off 5 bases at V and 6 bases at J, with 7 bases between the two ends. Germline CDR1 and CDR2: MNHNS and SASEGT. In DNA form, the CDR3 reads TGTGCCAGCAGTCGGTTGAATGGCTACACCTTC. Its translation is CASSRLNGYTF.

The V and J genes are TRBV9 and TRBJ2-3; no definite D call. CDR3 length: 17 residues. Germline CDR1 is SGDLS and CDR2 is YYNGEE. V lost 4 bases and J 2 bases, leaving 20 bases between the germline ends. In DNA form, the CDR3 reads TGTGCCAGCAGCCCAGGACCGACGCAGCCGTACACAGATACGCAGTATTTT. Its translation is CASSPGPTQPYTDTQYF.